Listed here are 29 T cell receptor beta chains from one sample, sequenced in a study of CD8+CD57+ T cells in acquired aplastic anemia. TCR beta VDJ and CDR3 profiles were obtained from a genomic DNA template. Each CDR3 protein is one row after TCRdb ran MiXCR on the reads. The sample lists about 210,000 distinct CDR3 sequences; roughly 55% were seen once. Sequenced: sorted CD4+, CD8+, or CD8+CD57+ T cells (not recorded which) from PBMCs. These receptors all come from a human donor in good health.

This rearrangement joins TRBV11-3 to TRBJ1-2; perhaps TRBD1 as D (5 bases). Germline CDR1 and CDR2: SGHNT and YENEEA. Trimming pared 3 bases from V and 7 bases from J, leaving 15 bases between. The CDR3 length is 14 residues. CDR3 protein: CASSFGMGTTGYTF. In nucleotides, the CDR3 is TGTGCCAGCAGCTTTGGGATGGGGACGACTGGCTACACCTTC.

The chain recombines TRBV6-6 with TRBJ2-5; 7 positions agree with TRBD1. The CDR3 runs 14 residues. Looked up from germline, CDR1 is MNHNY and CDR2 is SVGAGI (reference sequence). The trim removed 5 bases at V and 9 bases at J, leaving 12 bases unmatched. The CDR3 is CASSPTGDNQPQYF. The DNA of the CDR3 is TGTGCCAGCAGTCCAACAGGGGATAATCAGCCCCAGTACTTC.

This chain connects TRBV10-1 to TRBJ2-3, with D perhaps given as TRBD1 or TRBD2 (5 bases each). The CDR3 is 14 residues long. V dropped 4 bases and J dropped 12 bases, with 20 bases sitting between them. Looked up from germline, CDR1 is WNHNN and CDR2 is SYGVQD (reference sequence). In nucleotides, the CDR3 is TGCGCCAGCAGTGGCAGGGAGAGCCAAGAGACCCAGTATTTT. Protein: CASSGRESQETQYF.

This clonotype came up once. The chain couples TRBV5-1 to TRBJ1-4; 10 positions agree with TRBD1. CDR1 and CDR2 from the germline V gene are SGHRS and YFSETQ. The CDR3 totals 14 residues. The trim removed 5 bases at V and 7 bases at J, leaving 5 bases unmatched. CDR3 loop: CASRPGTGAEKLFF. In nucleotides, the CDR3 is TGCGCCAGCAGACCGGGGACAGGGGCTGAAAAACTGTTTTTT.

This clonotype was observed many times. The chain recombines TRBV6-6 with TRBJ1-4; a possible D gene is TRBD1 (6 bases). The V and J ends lost 7 bases and 8 bases respectively, with 20 bases between them. The length of the CDR3 is 15 residues. The germline V gene has CDR1 MNHNY and CDR2 SVGAGI (reference sequence). The CDR3 DNA reads TGTGCCAGCATAAGGGGGATCGGGTCTTGGGAAAAACTGTTTTTT. It yields the protein CASIRGIGSWEKLFF.

V and J are TRBV29-1 and TRBJ2-7; 8 bases are a match to TRBD2. Germline assignment: CDR1 SQVTM and CDR2 ANQGSEA. This CDR3 spans 15 amino acids. J lost 2 bases, V lost 5 bases, and 11 bases had no gene match. The CDR3 spells CSVYEDTSGPYEQYF. In DNA, the CDR3 is TGCAGCGTTTATGAGGACACTAGCGGTCCCTACGAGCAGTACTTC.

This clonotype occurred a few times. The rearrangement uses TRBV6-2 or TRBV6-3 and TRBJ2-5; weak D call: TRBD1 (5 bases). The CDR3 runs to 15 residues. Germline CDR1 and CDR2: MNHEY and SVGEGT. V was clipped by 2 bases and J by 4 bases, with 14 bases between them. The chain's CDR3 is CASSYGAGEVETQYF. CDR3 nucleotides: TGTGCCAGCAGTTACGGGGCTGGAGAGGTAGAGACCCAGTACTTC.

V usage is TRBV2 and J usage is TRBJ1-2; D gene unclear. The V gene lost 8 bases and the J gene lost 7 bases, with 23 bases spanning the gap. Germline assignment: CDR1 SNHLY and CDR2 FYNNEI. The CDR3 is made up of 15 amino acids. CDR3 loop: CASGGEGGPTGGYTF. The DNA for the CDR3 is TGTGCCAGCGGCGGGGAGGGAGGGCCAACGGGTGGCTACACCTTC.

In its sample, this clonotype was seen a few times. V and J are TRBV28 and TRBJ1-5; D is possibly TRBD1 (5 bases). The germline gives CDR1 MDHEN, CDR2 SYDVKM. With 8 bases removed from V and 3 bases from J, the gap between germline ends came to 17 bases. CDR3 length: 15 amino acids. The CDR3 coding sequence is TGTGCCAGCGGCAACATGGGGCAGCTCAATCAGCCCCAGCATTTT. It codes for CASGNMGQLNQPQHF. The full variable domain, with the rest looked up from reference TRBV28 and TRBJ1-5, is DVKVTQSSRYLVKRTGEKVFLECVQDMDHENMFWYRQDPGLGLRLIYFSYDVKMKEKGDIPEGYSVSREKKERFSLILESASTNQTSMYLCASGNMGQLNQPQHFGDGTRLSIL.

The chain uses TRBV2 and TRBJ2-1; D may correspond to TRBD1 or TRBD2 (5 bases each). The CDR3 is 17 amino acids. Trimming took off 4 bases at V and 5 bases at J, with 21 bases between the two ends. From germline, CDR1 is SNHLY and CDR2 FYNNEI. The CDR3 loop reads CASSATVTNTGDNEQFF. For the CDR3, the DNA is TGTGCCAGCAGTGCGACAGTTACGAACACCGGGGACAATGAGCAGTTCTTC.

This clonotype was seen just once. The chain has TRBV15 and TRBJ2-7; TRBD2 matches 8 bases. CDR1 and CDR2 (germline): LNHNV, YYDKDF (reference sequence). The CDR3 runs 13 residues. Trimming took 0 bases from V and 13 from J; bases not matched to a gene: 8. The CDR3 sequence: CATSRDRTAGAYF. The CDR3 DNA is TGTGCCACCAGCAGAGACCGGACAGCGGGAGCTTACTTC.

The rearrangement links TRBV10-3 to TRBJ2-5; perhaps TRBD2 as D (7 bases). V lost 0 bases and J 7 bases, leaving 18 bases between the germline ends. The CDR3 extends over 16 amino acids. Germline V gene sequence: CDR1 ENHRY, CDR2 SYGVKD. CDR3 DNA sequence: TGTGCCATCAGTGAGTCGAGGTCGGGGGGCATCGCGACCCAGTACTTC. This translates into CAISESRSGGIATQYF.

This clonotype was recorded only once. CDR3 sequence (DNA): TGCAGTGCTAGAGGTAGTAGCGGGAACTCCTACGAGCAGTACTTC. Encoded protein: CSARGSSGNSYEQYF. The rearrangement joins TRBV20-1 to TRBJ2-7; 8 bases match TRBD2. The V segment lost 1 base and the J segment 0 bases; nucleotides outside the gene matches: 5. Germline assignment: CDR1 DFQATT and CDR2 SNEGSKA (reference sequence). This CDR3 spans 15 amino acids.

V usage is TRBV14 and J usage is TRBJ1-1; D is undetermined. Germline V lookup: CDR1 SGHDN, CDR2 FVKESK. The CDR3 has 15 amino acids. V gave up 1 base and J gave up 4 bases, with 13 bases separating them. CDR3 sequence: CASSQGPQPTTEAFF. CDR3 in DNA: TGTGCCAGCAGCCAAGGTCCACAACCAACCACTGAAGCTTTCTTT.

The V and J genes are TRBV19 and TRBJ1-6; TRBD1 is a possible D gene (5 bases). The CDR3 contains 14 residues. CDR1 LNHDA and CDR2 SQIVND come from the germline V gene (reference sequence). Trimming took 0 bases from V and 9 from J, leaving 9 bases between them. CDR3 sequence reads: CASSIDRVRSPLHF. The CDR3 DNA follows: TGTGCCAGTAGTATAGACAGGGTTCGTTCACCCCTCCACTTT. The full variable domain, in which reference TRBV19 and TRBJ1-6 provide the parts outside the CDR3, is DGGITQSPKYLFRKEGQNVTLSCEQNLNHDAMYWYRQDPGQGLRLIYYSQIVNDFQKGDIAEGYSVSREKKESFPLTVTSAQKNPTAFYLCASSIDRVRSPLHFGNGTRLTVT.

The V gene is TRBV7-2, the J gene TRBJ2-1, with 9 bases aligning to TRBD2. Germline CDR1 reads SGHTA; CDR2 reads FQGNSA. This CDR3 is 13 amino acids long. J lost 8 bases, V lost 3 bases, and 2 bases had no gene match. CDR3 amino acids: CASSFIAGDEQFF. In DNA, the CDR3 is TGTGCCAGCAGCTTCATAGCGGGAGATGAGCAGTTCTTC.

The gene calls are TRBV24-1 and TRBJ2-1; possibly TRBD1 for D (5 bases). Trimming took 4 bases from V and 9 from J, leaving 6 bases between them. The CDR3 has 11 amino acids. Germline V lookup: CDR1 KGHDR, CDR2 SFDVKD. CDR3 residues: CATSEGPEQFF. The CDR3 DNA reads as TGTGCCACCAGTGAGGGGCCTGAGCAGTTCTTC.

The J gene is TRBJ2-7, the V gene TRBV7-2; TRBD1 matches 8 bases. Germline lookup yields CDR1 SGHTA and CDR2 FQGNSA. This CDR3 contains 14 residues. With V trimmed by 3 bases and J by 5 bases, 6 bases remained unmatched. The CDR3 DNA reads as TGTGCCAGCAGCTTCACAGGGGGGATCAACGAGCAGTACTTC. It specifies CASSFTGGINEQYF.

A few counts support this clonotype. The chain joins TRBV7-6 to TRBJ2-7; 11 nucleotides line up with TRBD1. The junction had 5 bases not matched to a gene; V was cut back by 1 base and J by 0 bases. Per the germline V gene, CDR1 is SGHVS and CDR2 is FNYEAQ. The CDR3 loop spans 17 amino acids. The CDR3 DNA reads as TGTGCCAGCAGCTTAGGGATTGGACAGGGGGCCTCCTACGAGCAGTACTTC. It translates to CASSLGIGQGASYEQYF.

In this sample, this clonotype turned up once. At one of its ends the junction is not consistent with the germline gene, which may arise from a read error. This chain connects TRBV15 to TRBJ2-5; TRBD1 is a possible D gene (5 bases). The CDR3 length is 14 residues. Germline V gene sequence: CDR1 LNHNV, CDR2 YYDKDF (reference sequence). The CDR3 loop is CATSSRQGQETQHF. CDR3 coding DNA: TGTGCCACCAGCAGCCGGCAGGGTCAGGAGACCCAGCACTTC.

This clonotype showed up just a few times. V is TRBV7-9 and J is TRBJ2-1, with 9 bases fitting TRBD2. CDR1 is SEHNR and CDR2 is FQNEAQ in the germline V gene (reference sequence). The CDR3 spans 15 residues. V dropped 5 bases and J dropped 7; count of bases not matched to a gene: 9. The chain's CDR3 is CASSQERLAANEQFF. The CDR3 DNA follows: TGTGCCAGCAGCCAAGAGCGACTAGCGGCAAATGAGCAGTTCTTC.

The CDR3 DNA follows: TGTGCCAGCAGTTTGCTAGGGACAGGGAAGCCCAATGAGCAGTTCTTC. Protein product: CASSLLGTGKPNEQFF. V is TRBV6-5 and J is TRBJ2-1; 9 bases are a match to TRBD1. The CDR3 covers 16 residues. CDR1 MNHEY and CDR2 SVGAGI come from the germline V gene. After removal of 4 bases from V and 6 bases from J, the junction contained 10 bases not matched to a gene.

In its sample, this clonotype was seen many times. The CDR3 protein is CASGFAQGGQFF. CDR3 DNA sequence: TGTGCTAGTGGTTTCGCCCAGGGGGGCCAGTTCTTC. V and J are TRBV12-5 and TRBJ2-1; TRBD1 is a possible D gene (7 bases). The CDR3 is 12 residues long. The germline gives CDR1 LGHNT, CDR2 FRNRAP. Between the trimmed V and J ends, which lost 3 bases and 13 bases, there was a span of 13 bases.

This clonotype was observed once. Germline and junction disagree at one end, which may indicate a read error. The V call is TRBV7-9, the J call TRBJ2-7, with 8 positions matching TRBD1. This CDR3 spans 11 amino acids. Germline CDR1 and CDR2: SEHNR and FQNEAQ (reference sequence). The CDR3 region is CASSSRPGQDF. CDR3 nucleotides: TGTGCCAGCAGTAGCCGTCCGGGACAGGACTTC.

The V call is TRBV7-3, the J call TRBJ1-6; D not resolved. This CDR3 spans 13 amino acids. CDR1 SGHTA and CDR2 FQGTGA come from the germline V gene. Trimming cost V 6 bases and J 7 bases, with 10 bases left between them. The CDR3 loop reads CASSFEENSPLHF. The CDR3 DNA follows: TGTGCCAGCAGTTTCGAGGAAAATTCACCCCTCCACTTT.

This clonotype was seen only a few times. This chain connects TRBV20-1 to TRBJ2-7, with a possible D match to TRBD1 (6 bases). Looked up from germline, CDR1 is DFQATT and CDR2 is SNEGSKA (reference sequence). The CDR3 is 14 residues long. Between the trimmed V and J ends, which lost 6 bases and 0 bases, there was a span of 15 bases. The CDR3 coding sequence is TGCAGTGCGAAGACAGGCCCGAGCTCCTACGAGCAGTACTTC. Its protein is CSAKTGPSSYEQYF.

The rearrangement links TRBV19 to TRBJ2-7, with D possibly being TRBD2 (7 bases). The germline CDR1 and CDR2 sequences are LNHDA and SQIVND (reference sequence). V gave up 1 base and J gave up 3 bases, with 13 bases separating them. The CDR3 is made up of 15 amino acids. The CDR3: CASSIAWGGSYEQYF. For the CDR3, the DNA is TGTGCCAGTAGTATAGCCTGGGGGGGCAGCTACGAGCAGTACTTC.

The chain uses TRBV7-2 and TRBJ2-1; D not resolved. V lost 1 base, J lost 9 bases, and 4 bases lay in between. CDR3 size: 11 residues. Germline V gene sequence: CDR1 SGHTA, CDR2 FQGNSA. CDR3 region: CASSLDTEQFF. DNA for the CDR3: TGTGCCAGCAGCTTAGATACTGAGCAGTTCTTC. Full variable domain (remainder filled in from reference TRBV7-2 and TRBJ2-1): GAGVSQSPSNKVTEKGKDVELRCDPISGHTALYWYRQSLGQGLEFLIYFQGNSAPDKSGLPSDRFSAERTGGSVSTLTIQRTQQEDSAVYLCASSLDTEQFFGPGTRLTVL.

This clonotype was observed at least ten times. The chain has TRBV12-3 or TRBV12-4 and TRBJ2-3; either TRBD1 or TRBD2 may fit D (6 bases each). Trimming took 6 bases from V and 6 from J, leaving 13 bases between them. The length of the CDR3 is 13 residues. In DNA form, the CDR3 reads TGTGCCAGCAGCTTCCAAGGGGGGGATACGCAGTATTTT. Its protein is CASSFQGGDTQYF.